This T cell receptor (beta chain) was retrieved from a study of T cell responses to AZD1222 COVID-19 vaccine. Findings and limits, study-wide: CD4 TCRs covered the whole spike, strongest at regions 160-218 and 743-854. Females made up more of the donors, who were largely white British, and clonal diversity may have come out too low. Seropositive status at baseline applied to only a handful of AZD1222 recipients. Reports indicate that nearly half of spike-specific TCRs are directed at unmutated variant regions.

Clones were sequenced by immunoSEQ multiplex PCR, and TCRdb holds only the in-frame ones, with some missing. This table holds 95,000 to 110,000 clones, about 92% found once. About this clone itself: Its antigen is currently unknown.

The receptor's source is an adult who received the AZD1222 COVID-19 vaccine. The input for sequencing was peripheral blood, taken 28 days after the second AZD1222 dose.

CDR3: CASSLSVSGTGISPLHF. DNA for the CDR3: TGTGCCAGCAGTTTATCTGTTTCCGGGACAGGGATTTCACCCCTCCACTTT. The chain joins TRBV27 to TRBJ1-6; 9 bases fit TRBD1. The CDR3 is 17 residues long. The germline V gene encodes CDR1 MNHEY and CDR2 SMNVEV (reference sequence). J gave up 9 bases and V 0 bases, and 9 bases lay outside the gene matches.